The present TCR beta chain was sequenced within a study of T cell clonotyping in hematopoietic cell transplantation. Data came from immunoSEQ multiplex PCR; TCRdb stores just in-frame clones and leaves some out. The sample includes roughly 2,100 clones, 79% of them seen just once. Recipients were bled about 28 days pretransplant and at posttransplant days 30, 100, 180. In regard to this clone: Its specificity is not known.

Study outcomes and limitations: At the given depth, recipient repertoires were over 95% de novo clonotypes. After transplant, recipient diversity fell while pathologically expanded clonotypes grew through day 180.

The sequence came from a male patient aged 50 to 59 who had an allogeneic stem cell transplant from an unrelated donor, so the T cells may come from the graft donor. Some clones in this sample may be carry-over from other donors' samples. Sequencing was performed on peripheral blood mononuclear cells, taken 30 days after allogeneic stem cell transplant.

The CDR3 is CASSSRQRERDTQYF. The CDR3 nucleotides read TGTGCCAGCAGCTCGCGACAGCGGGAGAGGGATACGCAGTATTTT. V and J are TRBV11-2 and TRBJ2-3; 8 bases are a match to TRBD2. Germline V CDR1 and CDR2: SGHAT, FQNNGV. V dropped 4 bases and J dropped 6; count of bases not matched to a gene: 9. This CDR3 contains 15 residues.